This record looks at one T cell receptor beta chain sequence and its context. The antigen is unknown. The data belong to a study of T-cell reconstitution after alpha-beta-depleted transplantation in children. Points from the study as a whole: The study traced high day-60 TCRbeta diversity in some patients to surviving recipient T cells and thymic progenitors. After transplant, at about two months, alpha-beta T cells were reportedly derived from several hundred expanded graft clones. Most T-cell counts and diversity one year after the transplant came from T cells that were newly produced.

The length of the CDR3 is 16 residues. The V end lost 0 bases, the J end lost 0 bases, and 10 bases lay between the germline ends. CDR1 and CDR2 (germline): SGHRS, YFSETQ. Preparation of the TCRbeta library was carried out with unique molecular identifiers. TCRdb reprocessed the PCR reads via MiXCR and lists one record per CDR3 protein. The data contain about 980,000 distinct CDR3 sequences, around 30% of them singletons. The receptor comes from a boy younger than two who had a stem cell transplant for SCID, so the T cells may come from the graft donor. The chain uses TRBV5-1 and TRBJ2-1; D is uncertain. Source: PBMCs, mostly from graft donor cells, taken 360 days after TCRalphabeta/CD19-depleted stem cell transplant. This CDR3 is CASSLAPQSSYNEQFF. CDR3 nucleotide sequence: TGCGCCAGCAGCTTGGCCCCACAGAGCTCCTACAATGAGCAGTTCTTC. The full variable domain, with the rest looked up from reference TRBV5-1 and TRBJ2-1, is KAGVTQTPRYLIKTRGQQVTLSCSPISGHRSVSWYQQTPGQGLQFLFEYFSETQRNKGNFPGRFSGRQFSNSRSEMNVSTLELGDSALYLCASSLAPQSSYNEQFFGPGTRLTVL.